These 26 T cell receptor beta chains were sequenced from one sample in a study of blood T cell repertoires in COVID-19. Profiled with immunoSEQ multiplex PCR; TCRdb holds only in-frame clones, not every one. The table has roughly 150,000 clones, under 85% seen once; the top ten hold about 3%. The sample consisted of peripheral blood. These receptors were collected from a man in his 70s with acute or convalescent COVID-19.

The rearrangement links TRBV29-1 to TRBJ1-5; tentative D call: TRBD1 (5 bases). V dropped 2 bases and J dropped 1 base, with 9 bases sitting between them. This CDR3 contains 14 residues. Germline CDR1 reads SQVTM; CDR2 reads ANQGSEA. In DNA form, the CDR3 reads TGCAGCGTTGAAACGGCAGGGAGCAATCAGCCCCAGCATTTT. Amino acid sequence: CSVETAGSNQPQHF.

The V and J genes are TRBV2 and TRBJ2-7, with D perhaps matching TRBD1 (6 bases). Trimming removed 5 bases from V and 3 bases from J, with 14 bases in between. CDR1 is SNHLY, CDR2 FYNNEI, per germline. This CDR3 is built from 14 residues. For the CDR3, the DNA is TGTGCCAGCAGTCTACAGGGTTACGTCTACGAGCAGTACTTC. It codes for CASSLQGYVYEQYF.

The V gene is TRBV24-1, the J gene TRBJ1-2; D gene uncertain. The germline V gene encodes CDR1 KGHDR and CDR2 SFDVKD. There are 13 residues in the CDR3. Trimming took 7 bases from V and 4 from J, leaving 12 bases between them. DNA for the CDR3: TGTGCCACCAGAGTGGAACAGCCCTATGGCTACACCTTC. Translation: CATRVEQPYGYTF.

This rearrangement joins TRBV6-5 to TRBJ2-1; D gene uncertain. The CDR3 contains 14 residues. The V end lost 0 bases, the J end lost 5 bases, and 8 bases lay between the germline ends. Germline V gene data show CDR1 as MNHEY and CDR2 as SVGAGI. CDR3 sequence: CASSYSGGNNEQFF. The DNA of the CDR3 is TGTGCCAGCAGTTACTCTGGTGGCAACAATGAGCAGTTCTTC.

The chain combines TRBV5-1 with TRBJ2-2; 7 bases are shared with TRBD1. Germline V gene lookup returns CDR1 SGHRS and CDR2 YFSETQ. Germline trimming cut 3 bases from V and 5 bases from J; bases unmatched to any gene: 4. The CDR3 length is 14 residues. CDR3 coding DNA: TGCGCCAGCAGCTATACAGGGGAAACCGGGGAGCTGTTTTTT. Encoded protein: CASSYTGETGELFF. The full variable domain, its missing parts supplied by reference TRBV5-1 and TRBJ2-2, is KAGVTQTPRYLIKTRGQQVTLSCSPISGHRSVSWYQQTPGQGLQFLFEYFSETQRNKGNFPGRFSGRQFSNSRSEMNVSTLELGDSALYLCASSYTGETGELFFGEGSRLTVL.

This sequence joins TRBV5-1 and TRBJ1-5; unclear D gene. CDR1 is SGHRS, CDR2 YFSETQ, per germline. The CDR3 length is 16 residues. V was trimmed by 2 bases and J by 4 bases, leaving 16 bases between them. CDR3: CASSFRPLSGNQPQHF. The CDR3 region has the DNA TGCGCCAGCAGCTTTCGACCCCTTTCGGGGAATCAGCCCCAGCATTTT.

This clone was recorded only once. The chain employs TRBV11-2 and TRBJ2-7; possibly TRBD2 for D (6 bases). This CDR3 region has 14 residues. V lost 3 bases and J 6 bases, leaving 15 bases between the germline ends. Germline loops: CDR1 SGHAT, CDR2 FQNNGV. The CDR3 is CASSFLTKGGEQYF. CDR3 bases: TGTGCCAGCAGCTTCCTAACTAAGGGAGGCGAGCAGTACTTC.

V gene TRBV7-9 combines with J gene TRBJ1-2; no clear D gene. V was pared by 0 bases and J by 6 bases, with 11 bases between. CDR3 length: 14 residues. CDR1 is SEHNR, CDR2 FQNEAQ, per germline (reference sequence). The CDR3 loop is CASSLAVASDGYTF. The CDR3 coding sequence is TGTGCCAGCAGCTTAGCAGTGGCAAGCGATGGCTACACCTTC.

V and J are TRBV24-1 and TRBJ2-1, with TRBD1 as a possible D gene (6 bases). The CDR3 has 14 amino acids. V dropped 9 bases and J dropped 4 bases, with 15 bases sitting between them. Germline V gene lookup returns CDR1 KGHDR and CDR2 SFDVKD. The CDR3 nucleotides read TGTGCCACCTCTCAGGGGACGGCTTACAATGAGCAGTTCTTC. This gives the protein CATSQGTAYNEQFF.

The gene calls are TRBV3-1 (or the pseudogene TRBV3-2) and TRBJ2-3; D gene uncertain. The CDR3 runs 13 residues. Germline CDR1 reads LGHDT; CDR2 reads YNNKEL (reference sequence). Trimming took off 0 bases at V and 5 bases at J, with 6 bases between the two ends. The CDR3 here is CASSQDGVDTQYF. The CDR3 DNA reads as TGTGCCAGCAGCCAAGATGGAGTAGATACGCAGTATTTT.

This clone was picked up many times. The genes are TRBV5-1 and TRBJ1-3; 7 nucleotides line up with TRBD1. CDR1 is SGHRS, CDR2 YFSETQ, per germline. With 0 bases clipped from V and 2 bases from J, the junction kept 2 bases outside the gene matches. There are 15 residues in the CDR3. DNA of the CDR3: TGCGCCAGCAGCTTGGGGGGACAGACTGGAAACACCATATATTTT. It encodes CASSLGGQTGNTIYF. The whole variable domain, remainder taken from reference TRBV5-1 and TRBJ1-3, is KAGVTQTPRYLIKTRGQQVTLSCSPISGHRSVSWYQQTPGQGLQFLFEYFSETQRNKGNFPGRFSGRQFSNSRSEMNVSTLELGDSALYLCASSLGGQTGNTIYFGEGSWLTVV.

The sample holds a few counts of this clone. The V call is TRBV2, the J call TRBJ2-3, with D unresolved. V lost 8 bases, J lost 0 bases, and 6 bases lay in between. CDR3 length: 12 amino acids. CDR1 and CDR2 (germline): SNHLY, FYNNEI. CDR3 sequence: CASAASTDTQYF. DNA for the CDR3: TGTGCCAGCGCCGCGAGCACAGATACGCAGTATTTT.

The chain joins TRBV21-1 to TRBJ1-1; the table's D gene call, TRBD1, was not cross checked with the DNA. TRBV21-1 is a pseudogene locus. The CDR3 has 16 amino acids. The CDR3 loop is CASRAGTGVLDTEAFF. The CDR3 nucleotides read TGTGCCAGCAGGGCCGGGACAGGGGTATTGGACACTGAAGCTTTCTTT.

The CDR3 loop reads CASSLAGTGRETQYF. CDR3 sequence (DNA): TGTGCCAGCAGCTTGGCCGGGACAGGGCGGGAGACCCAGTACTTC. The chain is built from TRBV5-4 and TRBJ2-5; 9 bases agree with TRBD1. From germline, CDR1 is SGHNT and CDR2 YYREEE (reference sequence). The CDR3 covers 15 residues. The junction had 5 bases not matched to a gene; V was cut back by 0 bases and J by 5 bases.

The rearrangement uses TRBV5-4 and TRBJ2-2; 11 nucleotides agree with TRBD2. The CDR3 contains 15 residues. After removal of 4 bases from V and 1 base from J, the junction contained 0 bases not matched to a gene. Germline V gene sequence: CDR1 SGHNT, CDR2 YYREEE (reference sequence). The CDR3 DNA is TGTGCCAGCAGCCTAGCGGGGGGGAACACCGGGGAGCTGTTTTTT. It yields the protein CASSLAGGNTGELFF.

The gene calls are TRBV7-9 and TRBJ2-5, with 10 bases identical to TRBD2. Trimming removed 0 bases from V and 5 bases from J; junction bases left unmatched: 12. Germline values: CDR1 SEHNR, CDR2 FQNEAQ (reference sequence). This CDR3 contains 18 residues. The CDR3 sequence: CASSLAHLAGVLLETQYF. In nucleotides, the CDR3 is TGTGCCAGCAGCTTAGCGCACCTAGCGGGAGTACTGCTTGAGACCCAGTACTTC.

The chain links TRBV10-1 to TRBJ1-4; D is unresolved. Trimming stripped 10 bases from V and 4 bases from J, with 13 bases between. Germline loops: CDR1 WNHNN, CDR2 SYGVQD (reference sequence). The CDR3 has 13 residues. Here the CDR3 reads CATHEGNNEKLFF. DNA for the CDR3: TGCGCCACCCATGAGGGAAATAATGAAAAACTGTTTTTT.

By sample share, this clone is medium-sized. The sample has other DNA sequences that encode this CDR3 too. The chain joins TRBV6-5 to TRBJ1-1; 9 bases map to TRBD1. Trimming took 0 bases from V and 3 from J; bases not matched to a gene: 2. Germline V gene lookup returns CDR1 MNHEY and CDR2 SVGAGI. The CDR3 runs 15 residues. The DNA of the CDR3 is TGTGCCAGCAGTTACTCAAGGACAGGGGACACTGAAGCTTTCTTT. It codes for CASSYSRTGDTEAFF.

The gene calls are TRBV2 and TRBJ2-7; D is possibly TRBD2 (5 bases). The CDR3 is made up of 13 amino acids. Looked up from germline, CDR1 is SNHLY and CDR2 is FYNNEI. Trimming left V 7 bases short and J 7 bases short, with 17 bases between. This CDR3 reads CASTPGSGKEQYF. For the CDR3, the DNA is TGTGCCAGCACCCCCGGGTCCGGGAAGGAGCAGTACTTC.

This rearrangement joins TRBV3-1 (or the pseudogene TRBV3-2) to TRBJ1-1, with D perhaps matching TRBD1 (5 bases). The germline CDR1 and CDR2 sequences are LGHDT and YNNKEL (reference sequence). Trimming pared 0 bases from V and 7 bases from J, leaving 9 bases between. This CDR3 has 13 residues. As DNA, the CDR3 is TGTGCCAGCAGCCAAGATCCGACAGTTGAAGCTTTCTTT. Protein: CASSQDPTVEAFF.

This chain joins TRBV4-3 and TRBJ2-7, with unresolved D. The germline V and J ends were trimmed by 0 bases and 0 bases, with 3 bases remaining between them. The germline V gene encodes CDR1 LGHNA and CDR2 YSLEER. This CDR3 contains 13 residues. CDR3 nucleotides: TGCGCCAGCAGCCAAGACCTCTCCTACGAGCAGTACTTC. This encodes CASSQDLSYEQYF.

This chain uses TRBV24-1 with TRBJ2-2; 10 bases are shared with TRBD2. Per the germline V gene, CDR1 is KGHDR and CDR2 is SFDVKD. V lost 3 bases to trimming and J lost 3 bases; unmatched junction nucleotides: 3. The CDR3 spans 16 residues. CDR3 region: CATSDPGLADTGELFF. CDR3 sequence (DNA): TGTGCCACCAGTGATCCTGGACTAGCGGACACCGGGGAGCTGTTTTTT.

V usage is TRBV6-1 and J usage is TRBJ1-4; possible D gene TRBD1, 6 bases. This CDR3 contains 16 residues. With 3 bases removed from V and 8 bases from J, the gap between germline ends came to 19 bases. The germline CDR1 and CDR2 sequences are MNHNS and SASEGT. CDR3 in DNA: TGTGCCAGCAGTGAGTATGGCGGGGGCAATCGAGAAAAACTGTTTTTT. It is translated as CASSEYGGGNREKLFF.

The chain uses TRBV5-4 and TRBJ1-6; 8 bases map to TRBD1. CDR3 size: 15 residues. Germline CDR1 is SGHNT and CDR2 is YYREEE (reference sequence). Trimming at V came to 4 bases and at J to 14 bases, leaving 14 bases not matched to a gene. The CDR3 loop reads CASSSGTGPIVSLHF. In DNA form, the CDR3 reads TGTGCCAGCAGCAGCGGGACAGGCCCTATTGTATCCCTCCACTTT.

J is TRBJ2-3 and V is TRBV27; 9 nucleotides agree with TRBD2. Trimming at V came to 0 bases and at J to 7 bases, leaving 8 bases not matched to a gene. CDR1 is MNHEY and CDR2 is SMNVEV in the germline V gene (reference sequence). This CDR3 has 16 amino acids. This chain's CDR3 is CASSLSGLAGRYTQYF. CDR3 sequence (DNA): TGTGCCAGCAGTTTATCGGGGCTAGCGGGACGCTATACGCAGTATTTT.

With regard to this clone: One junction end does not reproduce the germline sequence, and a read error may be involved. The J gene is TRBJ1-4, the V gene TRBV5-5; TRBD1 might be the D (6 bases). Germline V gene data show CDR1 as SGHKS and CDR2 as YYEKEE (reference sequence). The CDR3 extends over 16 amino acids. The DNA for the CDR3 is TGTGCCAGCAGTTTGGGGACAACTGCAACTAATGAAAAACTGTTTTTT. Its protein is CASSLGTTATNEKLFF.